This T cell receptor (beta chain) was recovered during a study of blood T cell repertoires in COVID-19. Deletions cut 6 bases from V and 6 bases from J, with 15 bases between. CDR3 size: 14 residues. Per the germline V gene, CDR1 is LGHDT and CDR2 is YNNKEL (reference sequence). How the authors handled the data: From reference gene primer amplification, estimates of nucleated cell counts were derived. Sequencing used immunoSEQ multiplex PCR; TCRdb keeps in-frame clones, though not all of them. For V, J and clone size, that table is used; D and trimming come from the DNA. The sample consists of roughly 260,000 clones, about 91% of them appearing once.

The genes are TRBV3-1 (or the pseudogene TRBV3-2) and TRBJ2-1; maybe TRBD1 (6 bases). Sequenced material: PBMCs or T cells enriched from blood (not recorded which). This sequence was found in a human donor in a cohort exposed to, infected with or recovered from COVID-19 (not recorded which). The donor label of this sample is uncertain. The CDR3 sequence is CASSGRGVGNEQFF. The CDR3 DNA reads as TGTGCCAGCAGTGGCAGGGGAGTCGGCAATGAGCAGTTCTTC.